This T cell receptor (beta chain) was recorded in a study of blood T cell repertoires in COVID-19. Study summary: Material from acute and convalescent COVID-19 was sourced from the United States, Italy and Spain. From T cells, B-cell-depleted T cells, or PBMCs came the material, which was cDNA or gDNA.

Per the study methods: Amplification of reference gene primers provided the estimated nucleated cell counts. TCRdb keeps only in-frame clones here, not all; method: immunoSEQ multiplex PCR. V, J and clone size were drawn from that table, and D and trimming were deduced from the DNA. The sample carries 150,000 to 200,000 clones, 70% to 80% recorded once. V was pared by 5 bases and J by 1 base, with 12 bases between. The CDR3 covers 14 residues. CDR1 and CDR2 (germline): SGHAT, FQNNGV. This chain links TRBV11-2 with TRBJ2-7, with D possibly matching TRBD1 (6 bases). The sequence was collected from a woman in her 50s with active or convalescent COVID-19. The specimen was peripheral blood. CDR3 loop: CASSPPGQSYEQYF. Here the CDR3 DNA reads TGTGCCAGCAGCCCACCCGGACAGTCCTACGAGCAGTACTTC.